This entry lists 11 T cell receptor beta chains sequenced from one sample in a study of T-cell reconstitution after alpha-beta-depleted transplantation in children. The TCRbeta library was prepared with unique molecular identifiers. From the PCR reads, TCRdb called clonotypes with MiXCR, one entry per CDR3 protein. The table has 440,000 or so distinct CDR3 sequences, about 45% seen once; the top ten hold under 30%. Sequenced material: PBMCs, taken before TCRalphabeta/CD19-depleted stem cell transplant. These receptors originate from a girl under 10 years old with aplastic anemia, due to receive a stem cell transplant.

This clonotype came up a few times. The CDR3 spells CASSTGQRNYGYTF. CDR3 coding DNA: TGTGCCAGCAGTACGGGACAGCGAAACTATGGCTACACCTTC. The chain carries TRBV12-3 or TRBV12-4 and TRBJ1-2, with 7 bases that match TRBD1. V lost 5 bases and J lost 2; bases outside the gene matches: 5. This CDR3 spans 14 amino acids.

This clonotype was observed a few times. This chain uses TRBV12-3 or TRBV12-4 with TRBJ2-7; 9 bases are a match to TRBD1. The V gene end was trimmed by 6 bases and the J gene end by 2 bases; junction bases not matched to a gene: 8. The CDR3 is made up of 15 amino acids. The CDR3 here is CASRPRGQGTYEQYF. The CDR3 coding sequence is TGTGCCAGCAGACCCCGGGGACAGGGAACCTACGAGCAGTACTTC.

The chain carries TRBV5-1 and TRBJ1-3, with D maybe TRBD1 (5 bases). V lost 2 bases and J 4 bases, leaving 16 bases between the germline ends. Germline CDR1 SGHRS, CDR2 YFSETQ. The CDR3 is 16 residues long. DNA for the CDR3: TGCGCCAGCAGCTTATTTTCGGGGCTTGGGGGAAACACCATATATTTT. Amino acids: CASSLFSGLGGNTIYF.

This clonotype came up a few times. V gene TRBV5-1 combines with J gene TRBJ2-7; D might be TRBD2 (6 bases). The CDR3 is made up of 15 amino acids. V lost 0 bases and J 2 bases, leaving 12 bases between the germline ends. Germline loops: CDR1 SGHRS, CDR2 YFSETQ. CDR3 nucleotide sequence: TGCGCCAGCAGCTTGGGAAGCGGGCAAGCCTACGAGCAGTACTTC. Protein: CASSLGSGQAYEQYF.

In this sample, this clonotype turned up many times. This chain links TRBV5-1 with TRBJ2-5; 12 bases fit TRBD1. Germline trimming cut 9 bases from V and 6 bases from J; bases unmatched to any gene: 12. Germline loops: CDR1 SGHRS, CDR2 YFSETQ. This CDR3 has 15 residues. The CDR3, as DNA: TGCGCCACCAGAGCCGGGACAGGGGGCGCGAAGACCCAGTACTTC. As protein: CATRAGTGGAKTQYF.

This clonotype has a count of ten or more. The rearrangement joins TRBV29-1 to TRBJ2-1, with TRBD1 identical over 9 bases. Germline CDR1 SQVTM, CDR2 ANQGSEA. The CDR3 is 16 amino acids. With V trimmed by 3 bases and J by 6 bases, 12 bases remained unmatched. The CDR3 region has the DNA TGCAGCGTTGACTTGATTGGACAGGGGCAGGGCAATGAGCAGTTCTTC. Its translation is CSVDLIGQGQGNEQFF.

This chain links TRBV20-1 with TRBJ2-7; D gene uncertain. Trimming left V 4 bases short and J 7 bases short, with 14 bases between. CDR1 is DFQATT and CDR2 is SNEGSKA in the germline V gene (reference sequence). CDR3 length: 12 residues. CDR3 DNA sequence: TGCAGTGCTACCCCTCTGGTGGGGGAGCAGTACTTC. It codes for CSATPLVGEQYF.

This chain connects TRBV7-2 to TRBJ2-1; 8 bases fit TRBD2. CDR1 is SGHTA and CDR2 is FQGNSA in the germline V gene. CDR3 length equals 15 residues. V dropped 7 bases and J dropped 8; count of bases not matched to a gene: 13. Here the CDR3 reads CASTSPRTSTDEQFF. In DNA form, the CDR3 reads TGTGCCAGCACCTCCCCCAGGACTAGCACCGATGAGCAGTTCTTC.

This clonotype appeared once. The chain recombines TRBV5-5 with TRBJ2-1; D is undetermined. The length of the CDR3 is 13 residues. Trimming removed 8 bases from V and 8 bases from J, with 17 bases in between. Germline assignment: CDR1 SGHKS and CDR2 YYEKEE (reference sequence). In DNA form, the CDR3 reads TGTGCCAGGAGTCCTGTGCCGTCGGATGAGCAGTTCTTC. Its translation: CARSPVPSDEQFF.

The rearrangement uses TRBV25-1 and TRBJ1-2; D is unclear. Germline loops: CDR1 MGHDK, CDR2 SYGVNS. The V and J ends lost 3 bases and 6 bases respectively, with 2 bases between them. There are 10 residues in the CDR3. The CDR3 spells CASSDHGYTF. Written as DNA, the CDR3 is TGTGCCAGCAGTGATCATGGCTACACCTTC.

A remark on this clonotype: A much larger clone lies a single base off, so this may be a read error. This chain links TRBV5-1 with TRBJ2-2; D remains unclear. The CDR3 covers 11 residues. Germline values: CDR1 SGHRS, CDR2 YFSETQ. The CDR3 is CASSASGELFF. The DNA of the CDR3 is TGTGCCAGCAGCGCCTCCGGGGAGCTGTTTTTT.